This T cell receptor beta chain was found in a study of T cells after yellow fever vaccination. TCRdb independently ran MiXCR on the 5' RACE reads; one entry per CDR3 protein. The sample has nearly 550,000 distinct CDR3 sequences, 15% to 20% seen once; the top ten hold around an eighth. Germline V gene data show CDR1 as DFQATT and CDR2 as SNEGSKA (reference sequence). The CDR3 extends over 16 amino acids. The trim removed 3 bases at V and 6 bases at J, leaving 13 bases unmatched. Findings and limits, study-wide: By day 5 rather than day 15, the secondary response had peaked, though it was weaker. Some clonotypes, a small share, were shared between CD4 and CD8 compartments. Booster sampling recovered most clones from primary vaccination (96% CD4, approximately 90% CD8).

The sample holds a few counts of this clonotype. The antigen is unknown. The sequencing used PBMCs, collected 15 days after the yellow fever booster vaccination. The V call is TRBV20-1, the J call TRBJ2-3; TRBD2 matches 9 bases. This clonotype was obtained from a man younger than 45 who received the YFV17D yellow fever vaccine. This chain's CDR3 is CSASPFISGSLDTQYF. The CDR3 DNA reads TGCAGTGCTAGCCCCTTTATTAGCGGGAGTTTGGATACGCAGTATTTT.